This T cell receptor (beta chain) was observed in a study of T cells expressing NK-cell markers. The wider study: All TCR beta repertoires analysed originated from sorted CD3+CD56+NKG2C+, CD3+CD56+NKG2C- and CD3+CD56-NKG2C+ T cells.

Following a re-call of the 5' RACE reads, TCRdb has one entry per CDR3 protein and lacks DNA. The sample table includes about 140,000 distinct CDR3 sequences. Germline V lookup: CDR1 SEHNR, CDR2 FQNEAQ (reference sequence). This CDR3 comprises 16 residues. Of note for this clonotype: What it binds is not known.

Regarding the study as a whole: HCMV specificity of the expanded NKG2C+ T cell clones was not established. As a fraction of CD8+ T cells, dominant NKG2C+ clonotypes reached about 1.0-7.5% in six donors.

This TCR came from a man younger than 30 in good health. The sample was blood T cells: a sorted CD56 or NKG2C T cell subset, CD4+ or CD8+ T cells, or bulk PBMC T cells (not recorded which). The chain couples TRBV7-9 to TRBJ2-3; the D call from TCRdb, TRBD2, cannot be confirmed without DNA. CDR3 protein: CASSGTGTSGTDTQYF.